The entry below gives a single T cell receptor beta chain sequence along with its context. The CDR3 is 13 residues long. Trimming pared 0 bases from V and 9 bases from J, leaving 9 bases between. Germline loops: CDR1 KGHSH, CDR2 LQKENI. The data stem from a study of CD8 T cells in Susac syndrome. Negative isolation was used for CD8+ and CD4+ T cells, and FACS enrichment was applied to TEMRA cells. A quantity of roughly 0.5 to 1 ug RNA underwent reverse transcription using random hexamers. TCRdb used MiXCR to reprocess the immunoSEQ multiplex PCR reads, holding one entry per CDR3 protein. Among over 150,000 distinct CDR3 sequences listed, about 95% were seen once.

The V and J genes are TRBV18 and TRBJ2-1, with D tentatively TRBD2 (6 bases). The specimen was CD4+ T cells from PBMCs. This TCR was sampled from a human donor with multiple sclerosis. CDR3 in DNA: TGTGCCAGCTCACCACCTGGGGGGTTTGAGCAGTTCTTC. It specifies CASSPPGGFEQFF.